The 5 T cell receptor beta chains below were found in one sample sequenced in a study of patients with pleural tuberculosis. Each CDR3 protein is one row after TCRdb ran MiXCR on the reads. In the table there are some 29,000 distinct CDR3 sequences, 15% to 20% of which are singletons. Sequencing was done on a sample of peripheral blood. The origin of the receptors is a human donor with pleural tuberculosis.

This clonotype was recorded at least ten times. This rearrangement joins TRBV15 to TRBJ2-7; D is unclear. Germline assignment: CDR1 LNHNV and CDR2 YYDKDF (reference sequence). This CDR3 has 14 amino acids. V was shortened by 3 bases and J by 0 bases, with 9 bases between the two germline ends. For the CDR3, the DNA is TGTGCCACCAGCAGCACAGCAGTCTCCTACGAGCAGTACTTC. This sequence encodes CATSSTAVSYEQYF. The full variable domain, in which reference TRBV15 and TRBJ2-7 provide the parts outside the CDR3, is DAMVIQNPRYQVTQFGKPVTLSCSQTLNHNVMYWYQQKSSQAPKLLFHYYDKDFNNEADTPDNFQSRRPNTSFCFLDIRSPGLGDTAMYLCATSSTAVSYEQYFGPGTRLTVT.

This clonotype has ten or more counts. The rearrangement uses TRBV29-1 and TRBJ1-1, with D uncertain. Trimming removed 6 bases at V and 3 bases at J, with 8 bases between. Germline CDR1 SQVTM, CDR2 ANQGSEA. This CDR3 contains 11 residues. This chain's CDR3 is CSVKGYTEAFF. CDR3 DNA: TGCAGCGTAAAGGGATACACTGAAGCTTTCTTT.

Details on this clonotype: In this CDR3 the conserved last residue, phenylalanine or tryptophan, is missing, so a read error is likely. The DNA is omitted, as the CDR3 cannot be located on it reliably, and the CDR3 follows TCRdb's listing. This chain connects TRBV20-1 to TRBJ2-7; the table calls TRBD1, which could not be checked here. Both ends counted, the CDR3 spans 13 residues. Germline V gives CDR1 DFQATT, CDR2 SNEGSKA (reference sequence). CDR3 protein: CSAREGRGREQHS.

This clonotype is classed as medium-sized. V is TRBV4-1 and J is TRBJ1-5; D remains unclear. The CDR3 consists of 14 residues. Germline lookup yields CDR1 MGHRA and CDR2 YSYEKL. The V and J ends lost 4 bases and 6 bases respectively, with 13 bases between them. The CDR3 sequence: CASSPTIRSQPQHF. CDR3 coding DNA: TGCGCCAGCAGCCCCACCATCAGGAGTCAGCCCCAGCATTTT.

This clonotype was observed at least ten times. The V and J genes are TRBV20-1 and TRBJ2-5; 8 positions agree with TRBD1. CDR1 is DFQATT and CDR2 is SNEGSKA in the germline V gene (reference sequence). The ends lost 2 bases at V and 3 bases at J; junction bases unmatched: 8. The CDR3 contains 15 residues. CDR3 sequence (DNA): TGCAGTGCTAGAAAGTGGACAGGGCTGGAAGAGACCCAGTACTTC. Its translation is CSARKWTGLEETQYF.